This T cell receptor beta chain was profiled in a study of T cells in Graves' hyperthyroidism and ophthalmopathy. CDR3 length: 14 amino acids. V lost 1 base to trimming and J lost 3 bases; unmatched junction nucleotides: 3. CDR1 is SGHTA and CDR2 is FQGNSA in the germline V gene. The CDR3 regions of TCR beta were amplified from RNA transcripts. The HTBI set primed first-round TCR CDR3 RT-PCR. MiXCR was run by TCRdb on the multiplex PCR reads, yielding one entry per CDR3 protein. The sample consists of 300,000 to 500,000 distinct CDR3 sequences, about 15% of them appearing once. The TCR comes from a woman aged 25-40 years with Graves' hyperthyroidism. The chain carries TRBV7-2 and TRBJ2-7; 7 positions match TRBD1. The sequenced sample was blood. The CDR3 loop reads CASSLVGGVYEQYF. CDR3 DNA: TGTGCCAGCAGCTTAGTAGGGGGCGTCTACGAGCAGTACTTC. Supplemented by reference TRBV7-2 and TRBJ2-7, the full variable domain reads GAGVSQSPSNKVTEKGKDVELRCDPISGHTALYWYRQSLGQGLEFLIYFQGNSAPDKSGLPSDRFSAERTGGSVSTLTIQRTQQEDSAVYLCASSLVGGVYEQYFGPGTRLTVT.